Below, 5 T cell receptor beta chains from the same sample are listed, as sequenced in a study of CD8+ T cells in alopecia areata. Treatment denoted: oral pan-JAK inhibitor, 5-10 mg twice daily. Extracted RNA was reverse transcribed, and the resulting cDNA served as sequencing template. Only in-frame clones appear in the TCRdb table, and some are missing; sequencing was by immunoSEQ multiplex PCR. The profile shows 110,000 or so clones, 50% to 65% of them singletons. This specimen consisted of CD4+ T cells sorted from blood, obtained at week 24, from a patient treated with tofacitinib. The origin of the receptors is a human donor with alopecia areata.

This clone was seen more than once but under ten times. The chain carries TRBV4-1 and TRBJ2-1; 16 nucleotides align to TRBD2. Germline V lookup: CDR1 MGHRA, CDR2 YSYEKL. After removal of 5 bases from V and 6 bases from J, the junction contained 4 bases not matched to a gene. The CDR3 spans 16 residues. The CDR3, as DNA: TGCGCCAGCAGCGGGACTAGCGGGGGGGCCTTCAATGAGCAGTTCTTC. Translation: CASSGTSGGAFNEQFF.

The gene calls are TRBV14 and TRBJ1-1, with D possibly being TRBD1 (5 bases). The length of the CDR3 is 14 residues. V shed 0 bases and J shed 6 bases, with 11 bases lying between them. Germline lookup yields CDR1 SGHDN and CDR2 FVKESK. CDR3 protein: CASSQEPGGAEAFF. DNA for the CDR3: TGTGCCAGCAGCCAAGAACCCGGGGGTGCTGAAGCTTTCTTT. Full variable domain (rest looked up from reference TRBV14 and TRBJ1-1): EAGVTQFPSHSVIEKGQTVTLRCDPISGHDNLYWYRRVMGKEIKFLLHFVKESKQDESGMPNNRFLAERTGGTYSTLKVQPAELEDSGVYFCASSQEPGGAEAFFGQGTRLTVV.

This clone was picked up a small number of times. V is TRBV7-9 and J is TRBJ2-5, with 8 positions matching TRBD1. The trim removed 3 bases at V and 11 bases at J, leaving 8 bases unmatched. This CDR3 has 13 residues. Germline V gene data show CDR1 as SEHNR and CDR2 as FQNEAQ (reference sequence). This CDR3 is CASSLGQAREQYF. The CDR3 nucleotides read TGTGCCAGCAGCTTGGGACAGGCACGTGAGCAGTACTTC.

This clone appeared once. This chain joins TRBV4-1 and TRBJ2-6, with D unclear. The CDR3 has 17 amino acids. Germline CDR1 reads MGHRA; CDR2 reads YSYEKL. The V end lost 2 bases, the J end lost 2 bases, and 13 bases lay between the germline ends. The CDR3 is CASSQSPSPTGANVLTF. The CDR3 DNA is TGCGCCAGCAGCCAATCTCCTTCCCCGACTGGGGCCAACGTCCTGACTTTC.

This clone was seen a handful of times. The rearrangement links TRBV5-4 to TRBJ2-7, with TRBD2 matching over 7 bases. This CDR3 is built from 12 residues. Germline CDR1 is SGHNT and CDR2 is YYREEE (reference sequence). After removal of 2 bases from V and 7 bases from J, the junction contained 3 bases not matched to a gene. This CDR3 reads CASSLPAGEQYF. DNA for the CDR3: TGTGCCAGCAGCTTACCAGCGGGAGAGCAGTACTTC.